What follows are 8 T cell receptor beta chains derived from one specimen sequenced in a study of Ad26.COV2.S vaccination and SARS-CoV-2 variants (dated by TCRdb to about 2021). According to the study, the label for this sample's treatment or condition signals: about 20 received Ad26.COV2.S at low or high dose, single or two shots; several received placebo; per-sample allocation not given. For vaccine and placebo recipients, the sequenced repertoires came from samples collected on day 63 after the first injection. Library generation was performed with the immunoSEQ multiplex PCR assay. Entries here come from immuneACCESS through TCRdb and include only in-frame sequences with V and J called. Some clones fail to appear in such tables; in the studies checked, an unresolved V gene covers under half of the shortfall, and the cause of the remainder is unknown. The sample records 360,000 or so clones, roughly 87% of which are singletons. The ten largest clones capture roughly 3.6% of the sample.

Sequenced material: peripheral blood, taken in a trial of Ad26.COV2.S vaccine versus placebo. These receptors originate from a person aged 18 to 59 who received the Ad26.COV2.S COVID-19 vaccine or a placebo.

On this clone itself: The same CDR3 can be traced to other DNA sequences in this sample. V usage is TRBV18 and J usage is TRBJ2-5, with D hard to call. CDR3 length: 11 amino acids. V was pared by 1 base and J by 4 bases, with 1 base between. Germline CDR1 reads KGHSH; CDR2 reads LQKENI. Here the CDR3 reads CASSPRETQYF. The CDR3 DNA reads TGTGCCAGCTCACCACGAGAGACCCAGTACTTC.

The J gene is TRBJ1-5, the V gene TRBV9, with 7 nucleotides matching TRBD1. Germline V gene sequence: CDR1 SGDLS, CDR2 YYNGEE. V trimming: 10 bases; J trimming: 0 bases; junction bases outside the gene matches: 7. The CDR3 is 14 amino acids. CDR3 DNA sequence: TGTGCCTCCCGACAGGGTCCTAGCAATCAGCCCCAGCATTTT. This gives the protein CASRQGPSNQPQHF.

The genes are TRBV24-1 and TRBJ2-7; TRBD1 matches 8 bases. There are 14 residues in the CDR3. V lost 11 bases, J lost 6 bases, and 14 bases stayed unmatched. Germline-derived CDR1 and CDR2 are KGHDR and SFDVKD. CDR3 coding DNA: TGTGCCAACAGAAATGGACAGGGATTTTGCGAGCAGTACTTC. Protein sequence: CANRNGQGFCEQYF.

The DNA for the CDR3 is TGTGCCAGCAGCAAACCTCCTAGCGGGAGCTCCTACAATGAGCAGTTCTTC. It encodes CASSKPPSGSSYNEQFF. V and J are TRBV21-1 and TRBJ2-1; the D segment call TRBD2 is taken from the table without a DNA check. TRBV21-1 represents a pseudogene. The CDR3 contains 17 residues.

The rearrangement uses TRBV5-4 and TRBJ1-5, with D possibly being TRBD1 (5 bases). V gave up 0 bases and J gave up 2 bases, with 18 bases separating them. This CDR3 spans 18 amino acids. Per germline, CDR1 SGHNT and CDR2 YYREEE (reference sequence). The CDR3 DNA sequence: TGTGCCAGCAGCTTGGAGGCCGGGAGGGGCGAGGGCAATCAGCCCCAGCATTTT. Its protein product is CASSLEAGRGEGNQPQHF.

This chain connects TRBV5-8 to TRBJ2-3; TRBD1 or TRBD2 may be the D gene (6 bases each). With 4 bases removed from V and 1 base from J, the gap between germline ends came to 25 bases. CDR3 length: 19 residues. Germline CDR1 is SGHTS and CDR2 is YDEGEE. CDR3 residues: CASSQGWGALVGGTDTQYF. CDR3 in DNA: TGTGCCAGCAGCCAGGGTTGGGGGGCCCTAGTGGGAGGCACAGATACGCAGTATTTT. The full variable domain, in which reference TRBV5-8 and TRBJ2-3 provide the parts outside the CDR3, is EAGVTQSPTHLIKTRGQQATLRCSPISGHTSVYWYQQALGLGLQFLLWYDEGEERNRGNFPPRFSGRQFPNYSSELNVNALELEDSALYLCASSQGWGALVGGTDTQYFGPGTRLTVL.

V is TRBV2 and J is TRBJ1-2; D is unclear. The CDR3 totals 15 residues. V shed 6 bases and J shed 5 bases, with 19 bases lying between them. CDR1 and CDR2 from the germline V gene are SNHLY and FYNNEI. CDR3 protein: CASSTWGADTYGYTF. The CDR3 DNA follows: TGTGCCAGCAGCACCTGGGGAGCAGATACATATGGCTACACCTTC.

V usage is TRBV7-8 and J usage is TRBJ2-7; no reliable D call. Germline-derived CDR1 and CDR2 are SGHVS and FQNEAQ. Trimming shortened V by 3 bases and J by 6 bases, and 6 bases separated the two germline ends. There are 11 residues in the CDR3. The CDR3 region has the DNA TGTGCCAGCAGCTTCGGGCGCGAGCAGTACTTC. It yields the protein CASSFGREQYF.